The 27 T cell receptor beta chains given below trace back to one sample, sequenced in a study of T cell clonotyping in hematopoietic cell transplantation. TCRdb's copy holds only in-frame clones and misses some; the assay was immunoSEQ multiplex PCR. The table shows under 9,000 clones, with 96% occurring only once. Sample: PBMCs, taken 30 days after allogeneic stem cell transplant. The receptors originated from a male patient aged 40-55 years who had an allogeneic stem cell transplant from a related donor, so the T cells may come from the graft donor. Some clones in this sample may be carry-over from other donors' samples.

This rearrangement joins TRBV30 to TRBJ1-6; D remains unclear. V was clipped by 1 base and J by 10 bases, with 11 bases between them. The CDR3 totals 13 residues. Germline CDR1 and CDR2: GTSNPN and SVGIG (reference sequence). CDR3 coding DNA: TGTGCCTGGAGTGGAGGTGTTGCCTCACCCCTCCACTTT. This codes for CAWSGGVASPLHF.

This chain links TRBV6-1 with TRBJ1-2, with a weak D call TRBD1 (6 bases). The germline CDR1 and CDR2 sequences are MNHNS and SASEGT. The CDR3 is made up of 13 amino acids. The germline V and J ends were trimmed by 1 base and 6 bases, with 9 bases remaining between them. The CDR3 is CASSEVGANGYTF. The CDR3 DNA reads as TGTGCCAGCAGTGAAGTGGGGGCGAATGGCTACACCTTC.

The rearrangement joins TRBV10-3 to TRBJ1-2; maybe TRBD1 (6 bases). CDR1 is ENHRY and CDR2 is SYGVKD in the germline V gene. The CDR3 consists of 17 residues. With 2 bases removed from V and 4 bases from J, the gap between germline ends came to 20 bases. The CDR3 coding sequence is TGTGCCATCAGTGAGCGCGGACAGCTTTTACCGGGCTATGGCTACACCTTC. Residues: CAISERGQLLPGYGYTF.

The chain carries TRBV19 and TRBJ1-2; D uncertain. V lost 5 bases, J lost 8 bases, and 15 bases lay in between. The germline gives CDR1 LNHDA, CDR2 SQIVND (reference sequence). The CDR3 loop spans 13 amino acids. Here the CDR3 DNA reads TGTGCCAGTAGTTTTGGACTGGAGGGAGGCTACACCTTC. Its translation: CASSFGLEGGYTF.

This clone was counted a single time. The chain has TRBV7-6 and TRBJ2-3; 7 bases fit TRBD2. The CDR3 runs to 18 residues. With V trimmed by 6 bases and J by 1 base, 16 bases remained unmatched. Germline V gene data show CDR1 as SGHVS and CDR2 as FNYEAQ. The CDR3, as DNA: TGTGCCAGCAGTAGCCGAAAAATGAAGCGGGGTGGCACAGATACGCAGTATTTT. Amino acid sequence: CASSSRKMKRGGTDTQYF.

The gene calls are TRBV6-5 and TRBJ1-5; D unresolved. The CDR3 sequence is 14 residues long. Germline V CDR1 and CDR2: MNHEY, SVGAGI. V was pared by 5 bases and J by 0 bases, with 8 bases between. Written as DNA, the CDR3 is TGTGCCAGCAGTGCGGACTATAGCAATCAGCCCCAGCATTTT. Its protein product is CASSADYSNQPQHF.

The chain recombines TRBV11-3 with TRBJ2-7; D perhaps matches TRBD2 (6 bases). CDR1 and CDR2 (germline): SGHNT, YENEEA. Between the trimmed V and J ends, which lost 0 bases and 4 bases, there was a span of 13 bases. The CDR3 has 15 residues. CDR3 DNA sequence: TGTGCCAGCAGCTTAGATTGGGGGGAGACGTACGAGCAGTACTTC. Encoded protein: CASSLDWGETYEQYF. Together with reference TRBV11-3 and TRBJ2-7, the CDR3 gives the full variable domain: EAGVVQSPRYKIIEKKQPVAFWCNPISGHNTLYWYLQNLGQGPELLIRYENEEAVDDSQLPKDRFSAERLKGVDSTLKIQPAELGDSAVYLCASSLDWGETYEQYFGPGTRLTVT.

The CDR3 sequence: CASSVVGSYTEAFF. Written as DNA, the CDR3 is TGTGCCAGCAGCGTAGTCGGCAGCTACACTGAAGCTTTCTTT. The chain carries TRBV9 and TRBJ1-1, with D unclear. The CDR3 extends over 14 amino acids. V was clipped by 0 bases and J by 3 bases, with 9 bases between them. Germline V gives CDR1 SGDLS, CDR2 YYNGEE.

The chain recombines TRBV6-6 with TRBJ2-3; 7 positions match TRBD2. This CDR3 has 16 amino acids. V lost 6 bases, J lost 7 bases, and 16 bases stayed unmatched. Germline V CDR1 and CDR2: MNHNY, SVGAGI (reference sequence). This CDR3 reads CASSLQGPGGMYTQYF. Written as DNA, the CDR3 is TGTGCCAGCAGCTTGCAGGGCCCCGGGGGGATGTATACGCAGTATTTT.

This chain connects TRBV4-3 to TRBJ2-1, with D tentatively TRBD2 (7 bases). This CDR3 region has 16 residues. V lost 6 bases, J lost 3 bases, and 18 bases lay in between. CDR1 LGHNA and CDR2 YSLEER come from the germline V gene. The CDR3, as DNA: TGCGCCAGCAGGCTGTCTAGGGGGGGGAACTACAATGAGCAGTTCTTC. It specifies CASRLSRGGNYNEQFF.

V is TRBV13 and J is TRBJ2-3; no reliable D call. The CDR3 runs to 12 residues. Germline assignment: CDR1 PRHDT and CDR2 FYEKMQ (reference sequence). The V end lost 10 bases, the J end lost 3 bases, and 11 bases lay between the germline ends. Written as DNA, the CDR3 is TGTGCCACCGGTCGGCCGACAGATACGCAGTATTTT. Translation gives CATGRPTDTQYF.

The gene calls are TRBV14 and TRBJ2-5; D may be TRBD2 (5 bases). With 0 bases removed from V and 2 bases from J, the gap between germline ends came to 7 bases. The germline CDR1 and CDR2 sequences are SGHDN and FVKESK. The CDR3 is 14 amino acids. The DNA for the CDR3 is TGTGCCAGCAGCCAAGATCGGAGGCAAGAGACCCAGTACTTC. Protein product: CASSQDRRQETQYF. Full variable domain (rest looked up from reference TRBV14 and TRBJ2-5): EAGVTQFPSHSVIEKGQTVTLRCDPISGHDNLYWYRRVMGKEIKFLLHFVKESKQDESGMPNNRFLAERTGGTYSTLKVQPAELEDSGVYFCASSQDRRQETQYFGPGTRLLVL.

The chain uses TRBV10-3 and TRBJ2-3; TRBD2 matches 8 bases. The CDR3 contains 17 residues. V shed 0 bases and J 4 bases; nucleotides not matched to a gene: 9. Looked up from germline, CDR1 is ENHRY and CDR2 is SYGVKD. The CDR3 sequence: CAISESFAAGGADTQYF. The CDR3, as DNA: TGTGCCATCAGTGAGTCGTTCGCGGCGGGGGGAGCAGATACGCAGTATTTT.

The chain employs TRBV2 and TRBJ1-6; 12 bases line up with TRBD1. CDR1 is SNHLY and CDR2 is FYNNEI in the germline V gene. The V segment lost 6 bases and the J segment 7 bases; nucleotides outside the gene matches: 10. The CDR3 covers 17 residues. The CDR3 DNA follows: TGTGCCAGCAGCCGGGACAGGGGGCCTTTGGGGAATTCACCCCTCCACTTT. This translates into CASSRDRGPLGNSPLHF.

The chain has TRBV27 and TRBJ2-7; D call uncertain. The CDR3 extends over 15 amino acids. Looked up from germline, CDR1 is MNHEY and CDR2 is SMNVEV (reference sequence). The ends were cut back, 2 bases at V and 0 bases at J, with 11 bases in the middle. CDR3 bases: TGTGCCAGCAGTTTAAGCTCGAGAAGCTCCTACGAGCAGTACTTC. It is translated as CASSLSSRSSYEQYF.

This clone was seen once. The rearrangement uses TRBV7-3 and TRBJ1-6; TRBD1 is a possible D gene (5 bases). The CDR3 extends over 14 amino acids. The ends were cut back, 6 bases at V and 9 bases at J, with 15 bases in the middle. CDR1 is SGHTA, CDR2 FQGTGA, per germline. The CDR3 spells CASSEGPAGSPLHF. The DNA for the CDR3 is TGTGCCAGCAGTGAGGGACCGGCGGGTTCACCCCTCCACTTT. The full variable domain, its missing parts supplied by reference TRBV7-3 and TRBJ1-6, is GAGVSQTPSNKVTEKGKYVELRCDPISGHTALYWYRQSLGQGPEFLIYFQGTGAADDSGLPNDRFFAVRPEGSVSTLKIQRTERGDSAVYLCASSEGPAGSPLHFGNGTRLTVT.

The V gene is TRBV28, the J gene TRBJ2-2; 10 nucleotides line up with TRBD2. V lost 4 bases, J lost 8 bases, and 1 base stayed unmatched. CDR1 and CDR2 (germline): MDHEN, SYDVKM. The CDR3 consists of 13 residues. The CDR3 reads CASSSSGGGELFF. In DNA, the CDR3 is TGTGCCAGCAGTTCTAGCGGGGGAGGGGAGCTGTTTTTT. Full variable domain (missing parts from reference TRBV28 and TRBJ2-2): DVKVTQSSRYLVKRTGEKVFLECVQDMDHENMFWYRQDPGLGLRLIYFSYDVKMKEKGDIPEGYSVSREKKERFSLILESASTNQTSMYLCASSSSGGGELFFGEGSRLTVL.

This clone was found once. V usage is TRBV4-3 and J usage is TRBJ1-2; D is possibly TRBD1 (5 bases). V lost 0 bases and J lost 4, with 9 bases in between. The CDR3 sequence is 14 residues long. From germline, CDR1 is LGHNA and CDR2 YSLEER. This CDR3 reads CASSQDMTVYGYTF. CDR3 DNA sequence: TGCGCCAGCAGCCAAGATATGACAGTCTATGGCTACACCTTC.

J is TRBJ1-1 and V is TRBV30; tentatively, D is TRBD1 (6 bases). The CDR3 has 13 residues. Deletions cut 3 bases from V and 5 bases from J, with 13 bases between. Germline V gene lookup returns CDR1 GTSNPN and CDR2 SVGIG (reference sequence). The chain's CDR3 is CAWSTQGYTEAFF. The CDR3 nucleotides are TGTGCCTGGAGCACACAGGGATATACTGAAGCTTTCTTT. The full variable domain, its missing parts supplied by reference TRBV30 and TRBJ1-1, is SQTIHQWPATLVQPVGSPLSLECTVEGTSNPNLYWYRQAAGRGLQLLFYSVGIGQISSEVPQNLSASRPQDRQFILSSKKLLLSDSGFYLCAWSTQGYTEAFFGQGTRLTVV.

The chain has TRBV6-6 and TRBJ1-1, with 12 bases that match TRBD1. CDR1 and CDR2 from the germline V gene are MNHNY and SVGAGI (reference sequence). V was pared by 2 bases and J by 6 bases, with 1 base of the junction left unmatched. This CDR3 region has 14 residues. The CDR3 here is CASSYGTGGSEAFF. As DNA, the CDR3 is TGTGCCAGCAGTTACGGGACAGGGGGCTCTGAAGCTTTCTTT.

In nucleotides, the CDR3 is TGTGCCAGCAGCTTAGGCCGGGACGGAAACACTGAAGCTTTCTTT. As protein: CASSLGRDGNTEAFF. The chain employs TRBV7-6 and TRBJ1-1; a possible D gene is TRBD1 (5 bases). Per the germline V gene, CDR1 is SGHVS and CDR2 is FNYEAQ. This CDR3 region has 15 residues. V was trimmed by 1 base and J by 2 bases, leaving 11 bases between them.

V usage is TRBV30 and J usage is TRBJ1-1; a weak D match, TRBD1 (6 bases). Trimming shortened V by 3 bases and J by 6 bases, and 14 bases separated the two germline ends. The length of the CDR3 is 13 residues. Germline loops: CDR1 GTSNPN, CDR2 SVGIG (reference sequence). The CDR3 is CAWSRGVEAEAFF. Written as DNA, the CDR3 is TGTGCCTGGAGCAGGGGTGTTGAAGCTGAAGCTTTCTTT.

V and J are TRBV30 and TRBJ1-1; TRBD1 might be the D (5 bases). The V and J ends lost 3 bases and 0 bases respectively, with 11 bases between them. Germline CDR1 and CDR2: GTSNPN and SVGIG (reference sequence). The CDR3 sequence is 14 residues long. CDR3 region: CAWSPGRVNTEAFF. The CDR3 DNA is TGTGCCTGGAGCCCGGGCAGGGTGAACACTGAAGCTTTCTTT.

This clone was counted once. The V and J genes are TRBV5-1 and TRBJ2-3, with a weak D call TRBD2 (6 bases). Germline assignment: CDR1 SGHRS and CDR2 YFSETQ. The CDR3 consists of 14 residues. V shed 10 bases and J shed 2 bases, with 17 bases lying between them. CDR3 loop: CAGSKAGFTDTQYF. Written as DNA, the CDR3 is TGCGCCGGATCGAAGGCGGGGTTCACAGATACGCAGTATTTT.

The chain carries TRBV4-1 and TRBJ2-5, with unresolved D. Germline CDR1 is MGHRA and CDR2 is YSYEKL. V dropped 4 bases and J dropped 2 bases, with 17 bases sitting between them. The CDR3 totals 16 residues. CDR3 protein: CASSRSPRDLQETQYF. DNA of the CDR3: TGCGCCAGCAGCCGAAGCCCCCGAGACCTTCAAGAGACCCAGTACTTC.

The V and J genes are TRBV5-8 and TRBJ2-7; perhaps TRBD2 as D (5 bases). Trimming took 0 bases from V and 4 from J, leaving 14 bases between them. Germline lookup yields CDR1 SGHTS and CDR2 YDEGEE. The CDR3 totals 15 residues. Written as DNA, the CDR3 is TGTGCCAGCAGCTTGGGAGGGTTTTCCCGTTACGAGCAGTACTTC. Translation gives CASSLGGFSRYEQYF.

In this sample, this clone turned up once. The chain links TRBV11-2 to TRBJ2-7; 7 bases align to TRBD2. The CDR3 spans 15 residues. CDR1 and CDR2 (germline): SGHAT, FQNNGV. V shed 6 bases, J shed 3 bases, and the junction held 11 bases outside the gene matches. CDR3 in DNA: TGTGCCAGCAGTCTTAGACTAGCCGGGGGCTACGAGCAGTACTTC. Protein product: CASSLRLAGGYEQYF.